This TCR beta chain is from a study of cytomegalovirus exposure and HLA in healthy donors. Study-wide results and limits: TCR association rates varied by HLA locus in a later analysis, with DRB1 highest and HLA-C lowest.

The PCR had 60 Vbeta and 13 Jbeta primers. The method was immunoSEQ multiplex PCR; TCRdb's version includes in-frame clones alone and lacks a portion of them. The sample lists 54,000 or so clones; 50% to 70% were seen once. This clone was found a few times. Its antigen remains unknown. CDR1 MNHEY and CDR2 SVGAGI come from the germline V gene. CDR3 length: 14 amino acids. V lost 2 bases and J 2 bases, leaving 7 bases between the germline ends. The TCR sequence derives from a human donor in good health. Sequencing input: PBMCs. The chain joins TRBV6-5 to TRBJ2-1, with D perhaps TRBD2 (6 bases). The CDR3 is CASSYREAYNEQFF. The CDR3 region has the DNA TGTGCCAGCAGTTACAGGGAGGCCTACAATGAGCAGTTCTTC.